This TCR beta chain is drawn from a study of CD8 T cells in Susac syndrome. Findings of the study overall: It was acknowledged in the study that its TCR sequencing and HLA analysis involved a relatively small number of individuals.

With random hexamers, 0.5 to 1 ug RNA was reverse transcribed. Across 54 Vbeta and 13 Jbeta, immunoSEQ multiplex PCR amplified TCR beta CDR3. TCRdb re-derived calls from the immunoSEQ multiplex PCR reads in MiXCR, one entry per CDR3 protein. Of around 23,000 distinct CDR3 sequences in the sample, approximately 92% were seen once. As for this clonotype: The antigen is unknown.

Trimming left V 4 bases short and J 2 bases short, with 19 bases between. This CDR3 is built from 17 residues. Germline V gene sequence: CDR1 MDHEN, CDR2 SYDVKM. CD8+ and CD4+ T cells taken from blood had their TCR beta sequenced. Specimen: CD8+ T cells from PBMCs. This TCR came from a human donor with Susac syndrome. The chain employs TRBV28 and TRBJ2-3; D possibly corresponds to TRBD1 (5 bases). The DNA for the CDR3 is TGTGCCAGCAGTTCCCAGGGTAGCCTACTATTCACAGATACGCAGTATTTT. Translation: CASSSQGSLLFTDTQYF.